The rows below give T cell receptor beta chains drawn from one sample of a study of shared clonotypes between healthy human individuals. Here immunoSEQ multiplex PCR was the method, and the copy in TCRdb shows in-frame clones only, minus some. The top ten hold more than 0.95% of the sample, which has 1.5 million to 2.5 million clones, about 95% seen once. Input material: naive CD8+ T cells sorted from blood. The receptors stem from a young man in good health. Both conserved end residues are part of each CDR3. Fields, in order: clone size, V gene, CDR3 length, CDR3 protein. Clone sizes are given selectively: once, few, many, or a class where the clone is expanded.

clone size: -; V gene: TRBV4-3; CDR3 length: 16; CDR3 protein: CASSQGLAGSYNEQFF
clone size: -; V gene: TRBV27; CDR3 length: 12; CDR3 protein: CASSFPGAEAFF
clone size: -; V gene: TRBV7-9; CDR3 length: 12; CDR3 protein: CASSLSLAEEYF
clone size: -; V gene: TRBV4-1; CDR3 length: 16; CDR3 protein: CASSQGGTGETGELFF
clone size: -; V gene: TRBV4-2; CDR3 length: 14; CDR3 protein: CASSQEGLNTEAFF
clone size: once; V gene: TRBV5-5; CDR3 length: 15; CDR3 protein: CASSFLTGMNTEAFF
clone size: -; V gene: TRBV6-1; CDR3 length: 13; CDR3 protein: CASSDEGQNEQYF
clone size: -; V gene: TRBV28; CDR3 length: 16; CDR3 protein: CASSYTGGDMNTEAFF
clone size: once; V gene: TRBV7-8; CDR3 length: 13; CDR3 protein: CASRWTSPETQYF
clone size: -; V gene: TRBV2; CDR3 length: 18; CDR3 protein: CASSEDDGLAENTGELFF
clone size: once; V gene: TRBV7-6; CDR3 length: 16; CDR3 protein: CASSLTPEDRAHGYTF
clone size: -; V gene: TRBV27; CDR3 length: 14; CDR3 protein: CASSWTPTPGELFF
clone size: -; V gene: TRBV7-9; CDR3 length: 13; CDR3 protein: CASSPSGLYEQYF
clone size: -; V gene: TRBV5-1; CDR3 length: 13; CDR3 protein: CASSSRAGYEQYF
clone size: once; V gene: TRBV29-1; CDR3 length: 15; CDR3 protein: CSVEGGQGAYDEQFF
clone size: -; V gene: TRBV4-3; CDR3 length: 16; CDR3 protein: CASSQGREPSYNEQFF
clone size: once; V gene: TRBV6-1; CDR3 length: 17; CDR3 protein: CASSEGEVGFSNQPQHF
clone size: -; V gene: TRBV4-1; CDR3 length: 15; CDR3 protein: CASSQEASGTYEQYF
clone size: -; V gene: TRBV6-1; CDR3 length: 12; CDR3 protein: CASSVAPNEQYF
clone size: -; V gene: TRBV7-8; CDR3 length: 17; CDR3 protein: CASSPRLAGGPGDTQYF
clone size: -; V gene: TRBV10-3; CDR3 length: 14; CDR3 protein: CAISLAKSSYEQYF
clone size: once; V gene: TRBV15; CDR3 length: 17; CDR3 protein: CATSSPSDSLYNSPLHF
clone size: -; V gene: TRBV5-1; CDR3 length: 14; CDR3 protein: CASSYSGGTDTQYF
clone size: -; V gene: TRBV28; CDR3 length: 13; CDR3 protein: CASSPRDGSPLHF
clone size: -; V gene: TRBV29-1; CDR3 length: 15; CDR3 protein: CSVEDSGPFPYEQYF
clone size: -; V gene: TRBV7-9; CDR3 length: 11; CDR3 protein: CASSLMAEAFF
clone size: -; V gene: TRBV27; CDR3 length: 15; CDR3 protein: CASSLSASGIETQYF
clone size: -; V gene: TRBV10-3; CDR3 length: 15; CDR3 protein: CAISERRLAPYEQYF
clone size: once; V gene: TRBV13; CDR3 length: 14; CDR3 protein: CASSSSIEEETQYF
clone size: -; V gene: TRBV4-1; CDR3 length: 17; CDR3 protein: CASSPRHLAGLGETQYF
clone size: once; V gene: TRBV6-5; CDR3 length: 15; CDR3 protein: CASSYSMVGRSPLHF
clone size: -; V gene: TRBV6-1; CDR3 length: 15; CDR3 protein: CASSPRQATNQPQHF